This TCR beta chain was recovered during a study of early T cells in non-severe SARS-CoV-2 infection. Study in general: Chains from this unsorted whole-blood bulk RNA could not be paired.

CDR1 LNHDA and CDR2 SQIVND come from the germline V gene (reference sequence). Deletions cut 7 bases from V and 5 bases from J, with 21 bases between. The CDR3 is made up of 15 amino acids. There are a few counts of this clonotype. What it binds is not known. Study results and limitations: Lookups in VDJdb leaned toward anti-spike CD8 responses and missed private and CD4 specificities.

The library protocol tagged individual cDNA molecules with unique molecular identifiers. Each CDR3 protein is one row after TCRdb ran MiXCR on the 5' RACE reads. The sample carries about 110,000 distinct CDR3 sequences, about 12% recorded once. V gene TRBV19 combines with J gene TRBJ2-7, with D possibly TRBD1 on 6 matching bases. Material for sequencing was whole blood. This clonotype originated in an adult who was a healthcare worker with PCR-confirmed SARS-CoV-2 infection or an uninfected control (not recorded which). This CDR3 is CASKGWGPAADEQYF. In DNA form, the CDR3 reads TGTGCCAGTAAGGGGTGGGGGCCCGCGGCAGACGAGCAGTACTTC.